The 23 T cell receptor beta chains reported below all come from one sample, sequenced in a study of T cells in localized non-small cell lung cancer (dated by TCRdb to about 2020). Libraries were constructed by the immunoSEQ multiplex PCR assay. The table was pulled from immuneACCESS by TCRdb, which kept in-frame rearrangements only. Such tables lose some clones; where checked, under half of the loss comes from unresolved V genes, and the rest has no known cause. The sample contains 7,000 or so clones, approximately 50% of them found a single time. The top ten hold about 2.8% of the sample. The source was lymph node tissue, collected before any cancer treatment. These receptor sequences come from a female donor at least 60 years old with stage I lung adenocarcinoma.

This clone has more than one count but fewer than ten. The chain links TRBV6-8 to TRBJ1-1, with unresolved D. V lost 5 bases and J 2 bases, leaving 12 bases between the germline ends. Germline values: CDR1 MNHGY, CDR2 SAAAGT. This CDR3 region has 14 residues. The DNA of the CDR3 is TGTGCCAGCAGTGTGAGTAGGTCTAACACTGAAGCTTTCTTT. Translation gives CASSVSRSNTEAFF.

This clone turned up a few times. The gene calls are TRBV6-8 and TRBJ1-2; no reliable D call. CDR1 and CDR2 (germline): MNHGY, SAAAGT. This CDR3 has 14 amino acids. Trimming pared 9 bases from V and 8 bases from J, leaving 22 bases between. CDR3 DNA sequence: TGTGCCAGTAACGACATCCAAGGGCGGGGAGGCTACACCTTC. Encoded protein: CASNDIQGRGGYTF.

The chain carries TRBV18 and TRBJ1-5; D perhaps matches TRBD1 (6 bases). Trimming left V 3 bases short and J 3 bases short, with 15 bases between. Germline V gives CDR1 KGHSH, CDR2 LQKENI. This CDR3 is 16 amino acids long. The CDR3 loop reads CASSPSGQTFNQPQHF. DNA of the CDR3: TGTGCCAGCTCACCGAGTGGACAGACTTTCAATCAGCCCCAGCATTTT.

This chain links TRBV6-8 with TRBJ1-4; perhaps TRBD1 as D (6 bases). The CDR3 is 14 amino acids. The V gene lost 6 bases and the J gene lost 4 bases, with 12 bases spanning the gap. Germline V gives CDR1 MNHGY, CDR2 SAAAGT. The DNA for the CDR3 is TGTGCCAGCAGAACAGGGACGGGTAATGAAAAACTGTTTTTT. Encoded protein: CASRTGTGNEKLFF.

A few counts support this clone. CDR3 residues: CASRGGGTEAFF. Written as DNA, the CDR3 is TGTGCCAGCAGGGGAGGGGGCACTGAAGCTTTCTTT. The gene calls are TRBV6-7 and TRBJ1-1; possibly TRBD1 for D (6 bases). TRBV6-7 qualifies as an ORF whose function is uncertain. Trimming took off 6 bases at V and 4 bases at J, with 9 bases between the two ends. The CDR3 length is 12 residues.

A remark on this clone: The germline gene is not matched at one end of the junction; a read error may be the cause. The V gene is TRBV30, the J gene TRBJ1-5; D is undetermined. Germline loops: CDR1 GTSNPN, CDR2 SVGIG (reference sequence). This CDR3 comprises 14 residues. The DNA of the CDR3 is TGTGTCTGGAGTCCCGGGAGCTATAATCAGCCCCAGCATTTT. This sequence encodes CVWSPGSYNQPQHF. The whole variable domain, filled in from reference TRBV30 and TRBJ1-5, reads SQTIHQWPATLVQPVGSPLSLECTVEGTSNPNLYWYRQAAGRGLQLLFYSVGIGQISSEVPQNLSASRPQDRQFILSSKKLLLSDSGFYLCVWSPGSYNQPQHFGDGTRLSIL.

The chain recombines TRBV27 with TRBJ2-5; 10 bases fit TRBD2. Trimming removed 6 bases from V and 0 bases from J; junction bases left unmatched: 7. This CDR3 comprises 16 residues. Germline lookup yields CDR1 MNHEY and CDR2 SMNVEV (reference sequence). The CDR3 reads CASRLAGEGYQETQYF. CDR3 coding DNA: TGTGCCAGCAGGCTAGCGGGGGAGGGGTACCAAGAGACCCAGTACTTC.

This chain uses TRBV25-1 with TRBJ2-5; the match to TRBD1 covers 7 bases. V dropped 10 bases and J dropped 5; count of bases not matched to a gene: 10. This CDR3 spans 13 amino acids. Germline CDR1 and CDR2: MGHDK and SYGVNS. In DNA form, the CDR3 reads TGTGCCACCGGGAAAACAGGGGTCGAGACCCAGTACTTC. Amino acids: CATGKTGVETQYF.

The chain joins TRBV10-3 to TRBJ2-1; D might be TRBD1 or TRBD2, each matching 7 bases. CDR1 ENHRY and CDR2 SYGVKD come from the germline V gene. This CDR3 has 16 residues. V was cut by 10 bases and J by 0 bases, with 19 bases left in between. The CDR3 loop reads CASGGVGQPSYNEQFF. The CDR3 coding sequence is TGTGCCAGCGGGGGCGTGGGACAGCCCTCCTACAATGAGCAGTTCTTC.

Only a few counts were recorded for this clone. The V and J genes are TRBV6-7 and TRBJ1-1; D remains unclear. TRBV6-7 has ORF status, its function being uncertain. V gave up 5 bases and J gave up 0 bases, with 10 bases separating them. The CDR3 spans 14 residues. In DNA, the CDR3 is TGTGCCAGCAGTCAGACATTTATGAACACTGAAGCTTTCTTT. It encodes CASSQTFMNTEAFF.

This clone was picked up a small number of times. This rearrangement joins TRBV6-8 to TRBJ2-3; no definite D call. The germline V gene encodes CDR1 MNHGY and CDR2 SAAAGT. The CDR3 spans 13 residues. Between the trimmed V and J ends, which lost 0 bases and 6 bases, there was a span of 7 bases. CDR3 in DNA: TGTGCCAGCAGTTACTCGAGGCGGGATACGCAGTATTTT. Translation gives CASSYSRRDTQYF.

This chain uses TRBV30 with TRBJ2-2; TRBD1 agrees at 7 bases. This CDR3 comprises 15 residues. Germline assignment: CDR1 GTSNPN and CDR2 SVGIG (reference sequence). Trimming cost V 0 bases and J 5 bases; bases outside gene matches: 6. CDR3 protein: CAWSVQGMRTGELFF. CDR3 DNA sequence: TGTGCCTGGAGTGTACAGGGGATGAGGACCGGGGAGCTGTTTTTT.

This clone was seen a few times. The chain couples TRBV6-8 to TRBJ2-7; D is possibly TRBD1 (5 bases). The CDR3 length is 14 residues. The germline gives CDR1 MNHGY, CDR2 SAAAGT. V was cut by 6 bases and J by 4 bases, with 16 bases left in between. CDR3 loop: CASSPGLRGYEQYF. The DNA for the CDR3 is TGTGCCAGCAGCCCCGGCCTTAGGGGATACGAGCAGTACTTC.

The chain uses TRBV5-1 and TRBJ2-5; 9 nucleotides match TRBD2. V trimming: 0 bases; J trimming: 4 bases; junction bases outside the gene matches: 7. Germline CDR1 and CDR2: SGHRS and YFSETQ. CDR3 length: 16 residues. Here the CDR3 reads CASSLAVAGEGETQYF. For the CDR3, the DNA is TGCGCCAGCAGCTTGGCCGTAGCGGGAGAGGGAGAGACCCAGTACTTC.

This clone was counted a few times. The chain has TRBV11-3 and TRBJ2-7; 8 positions match TRBD1. The CDR3 sequence is 14 residues long. Germline CDR1 is SGHNT and CDR2 is YENEEA. V was pared by 0 bases and J by 6 bases, with 4 bases of the junction left unmatched. CDR3 in amino acids: CASSLDRGLVEQYF. DNA of the CDR3: TGTGCCAGCAGCTTAGACAGGGGGCTGGTCGAGCAGTACTTC.

V is TRBV9 and J is TRBJ1-6; D is uncertain. Germline assignment: CDR1 SGDLS and CDR2 YYNGEE. Trimming left V 0 bases short and J 5 bases short, with 6 bases between. CDR3 length: 14 residues. The CDR3 DNA follows: TGTGCCAGCAGCGTAGGACCCCATAATTCACCCCTCCACTTT. This gives the protein CASSVGPHNSPLHF.

The V and J genes are TRBV7-4 and TRBJ2-1, with D possibly being TRBD1 (5 bases). Trimming cost V 4 bases and J 7 bases, with 11 bases left between them. There are 13 residues in the CDR3. In germline, CDR1 is SGHVT, CDR2 SQSDAQ. CDR3 nucleotides: TGTGCCAGCAGCTCCAGGGCCCTGAATGAGCAGTTCTTC. Its translation is CASSSRALNEQFF.

The gene calls are TRBV14 and TRBJ2-2, with a tentative D call TRBD2 (6 bases). The germline V gene encodes CDR1 SGHDN and CDR2 FVKESK. The CDR3 covers 15 residues. Trimming shortened V by 6 bases and J by 7 bases, and 18 bases separated the two germline ends. CDR3 DNA sequence: TGTGCCAGCAGTCCCCGACTAGGGCAAGACGGGGAGCTGTTTTTT. Translating gives CASSPRLGQDGELFF.

This clone has just a few counts. This sequence joins TRBV30 and TRBJ1-2, with TRBD1 as a possible D gene (6 bases). CDR1 and CDR2 (germline): GTSNPN, SVGIG (reference sequence). The length of the CDR3 is 14 residues. V dropped 5 bases and J dropped 4 bases, with 17 bases sitting between them. The CDR3 reads CAWVGDTTVYGYTF. The CDR3 DNA is TGTGCCTGGGTTGGGGACACAACAGTCTATGGCTACACCTTC.

The rearrangement joins TRBV19 to TRBJ2-2; D is undetermined. V was pared by 6 bases and J by 0 bases, with 8 bases between. CDR3 size: 14 residues. CDR1 is LNHDA and CDR2 is SQIVND in the germline V gene (reference sequence). CDR3 DNA: TGTGCCAGTAGGCCGGACCCGAACACCGGGGAGCTGTTTTTT. This gives the protein CASRPDPNTGELFF.

Judged by abundance, this clone is medium-sized. The chain joins TRBV6-8 to TRBJ2-7; D remains unclear. The CDR3 is 14 residues long. In germline, CDR1 is MNHGY, CDR2 SAAAGT. Trimming removed 4 bases at V and 3 bases at J, with 13 bases between. CDR3 nucleotide sequence: TGTGCCAGCAGTTCTGGGCCCGCGATCTACGAGCAGTACTTC. It codes for CASSSGPAIYEQYF.

This clone was observed a handful of times. J is TRBJ2-7 and V is TRBV6-8; 12 positions agree with TRBD2. The CDR3 totals 13 residues. Trimming removed 8 bases from V and 7 bases from J; junction bases left unmatched: 6. Germline CDR1 and CDR2: MNHGY and SAAAGT. The CDR3 sequence is CASGLAGISEQYF. CDR3 DNA: TGTGCCAGCGGACTAGCGGGAATTAGTGAGCAGTACTTC.

This chain connects TRBV5-1 to TRBJ1-2; 7 nucleotides match TRBD1. The CDR3 is 15 amino acids. The V and J ends lost 3 bases and 8 bases, in that order; junction bases with no gene match: 13. Looked up from germline, CDR1 is SGHRS and CDR2 is YFSETQ. CDR3 sequence: CASSSSWDSLTGYTF. CDR3 in DNA: TGCGCCAGCAGCTCATCATGGGACAGCCTTACGGGCTACACCTTC.